These 16 T cell receptor beta chains came from one sample sequenced in a study of radiotherapy plus CTLA-4 blockade in lung cancer. Data came from immunoSEQ multiplex PCR; TCRdb stores just in-frame clones and leaves some out. The table shows about 97,000 clones, with about four fifths occurring only once. The sequenced sample was peripheral blood, obtained from a patient treated with radiotherapy plus ipilimumab. The receptors were gathered from a human donor with non-small cell lung cancer who had a partial response to radiotherapy plus ipilimumab. Some clones in this sample may be carry-over from other donors' samples.

This chain connects TRBV10-2 to TRBJ2-7; TRBD2 aligns across 12 bases. This CDR3 has 14 amino acids. With V trimmed by 4 bases and J by 4 bases, 2 bases remained unmatched. Germline lookup yields CDR1 WSHSY and CDR2 SAAADI. CDR3 bases: TGCGCCAGCAGTGTGACTAGCGGGAGTTACGAGCAGTACTTC. Translated: CASSVTSGSYEQYF.

The V and J genes are TRBV19 and TRBJ2-3; 7 bases are a match to TRBD2. The CDR3 has 16 residues. The junction had 14 bases not matched to a gene; V was cut back by 7 bases and J by 4 bases. Germline V gives CDR1 LNHDA, CDR2 SQIVND (reference sequence). The CDR3: CASTPYGRELSDTQYF. The DNA of the CDR3 is TGTGCCAGTACCCCTTATGGGCGGGAGTTGTCAGATACGCAGTATTTT.

The rearrangement uses TRBV14 and TRBJ2-5; no clear D. The germline CDR1 and CDR2 sequences are SGHDN and FVKESK. Deletions cut 4 bases from V and 0 bases from J, with 3 bases between. The length of the CDR3 is 12 residues. CDR3 residues: CASSPNQETQYF. Here the CDR3 DNA reads TGTGCCAGCAGCCCCAACCAAGAGACCCAGTACTTC.

The chain uses TRBV10-3 and TRBJ1-6; D might be TRBD1 (6 bases). CDR1 and CDR2 from the germline V gene are ENHRY and SYGVKD. The CDR3 extends over 13 amino acids. Trimming left V 6 bases short and J 10 bases short, with 13 bases between. CDR3 sequence: CAIRQGFNSPLHF. For the CDR3, the DNA is TGTGCCATCAGGCAGGGGTTCAACTCACCCCTCCACTTT.

V is TRBV4-3 and J is TRBJ1-2; TRBD1 agrees at 9 bases. CDR3 length: 15 residues. The junction had 9 bases not matched to a gene; V was cut back by 1 base and J by 9 bases. The germline V gene has CDR1 LGHNA and CDR2 YSLEER. CDR3 coding DNA: TGCGCCAGCAGCCAAGGGGCAGGACAGGGGAAGAGCTACACCTTC. Translation: CASSQGAGQGKSYTF.

This chain links TRBV6-1 with TRBJ1-6, with TRBD1 as a possible D gene (5 bases). Trimming removed 2 bases at V and 9 bases at J, with 11 bases between. The V gene's germline CDR1 is MNHNS and CDR2 SASEGT. The CDR3 contains 14 residues. The CDR3 coding sequence is TGTGCCAGCAGTGAACCCTGGGGGGGTTCACCCCTCCACTTT. Its translation is CASSEPWGGSPLHF.

J is TRBJ1-5 and V is TRBV21-1; the table's D gene call, TRBD1, was not cross checked with the DNA. TRBV21-1 is shown as a pseudogene. This CDR3 spans 12 amino acids. The CDR3 is CASSNRNQPQHF. CDR3 sequence (DNA): TGTGCCAGCAGCAACAGGAATCAGCCCCAGCATTTT.

The rearrangement joins TRBV5-5 to TRBJ2-3; TRBD2 is a possible D gene (6 bases). This CDR3 is 16 amino acids long. The germline V and J ends were trimmed by 0 bases and 3 bases, with 14 bases remaining between them. Per germline, CDR1 SGHKS and CDR2 YYEKEE (reference sequence). The CDR3 loop reads CASSLGGTHKTDTQYF. In DNA, the CDR3 is TGTGCCAGCAGCTTGGGGGGGACTCACAAGACAGATACGCAGTATTTT.

The chain recombines TRBV4-3 with TRBJ1-2, with D unclear. CDR1 and CDR2 (germline): LGHNA, YSLEER. CDR3 size: 14 residues. The ends were cut back, 0 bases at V and 5 bases at J, with 10 bases in the middle. The CDR3 sequence is CASSQDRTGYGYTF. As DNA, the CDR3 is TGCGCCAGCAGCCAAGATAGGACGGGGTATGGCTACACCTTC.

The genes are TRBV5-1 and TRBJ2-6; weak D call: TRBD2 (6 bases). The V gene's germline CDR1 is SGHRS and CDR2 YFSETQ. V lost 4 bases and J lost 0, with 8 bases in between. The CDR3 has 15 residues. CDR3 in DNA: TGCGCCAGCAGCGGAGCGGGCTCTGGGGCCAACGTCCTGACTTTC. Its translation: CASSGAGSGANVLTF.

This CDR3 is CASSEASNSYEQYF. The CDR3, as DNA: TGTGCCAGCAGTGAAGCGTCGAATAGTTACGAGCAGTACTTC. The J gene is TRBJ2-7, the V gene TRBV6-1; D remains ambiguous. The CDR3 covers 14 residues. Germline V gene lookup returns CDR1 MNHNS and CDR2 SASEGT. Trimming left V 0 bases short and J 4 bases short, with 10 bases between.

The gene calls are TRBV29-1 and TRBJ2-3, with 9 bases lining up with TRBD1. Germline V CDR1 and CDR2: SQVTM, ANQGSEA. V trimming: 2 bases; J trimming: 0 bases; junction bases outside the gene matches: 6. CDR3 length equals 16 residues. The chain's CDR3 is CSVEPGQGPSTDTQYF. CDR3 nucleotides: TGCAGCGTTGAACCCGGACAGGGGCCAAGCACAGATACGCAGTATTTT.

This clone appeared a few times. The chain has TRBV5-4 and TRBJ1-3; a possible D gene is TRBD1 (6 bases). The V end lost 0 bases, the J end lost 4 bases, and 11 bases lay between the germline ends. CDR1 and CDR2 (germline): SGHNT, YYREEE (reference sequence). The CDR3 has 15 residues. CDR3 residues: CASSLGPGQGNTIYF. DNA for the CDR3: TGTGCCAGCAGCTTGGGCCCGGGACAAGGAAACACCATATATTTT.

CDR3 sequence (DNA): TGTGCCAGCAGCCGGGGGGGAAGCACAGATACGCAGTATTTT. Its translation: CASSRGGSTDTQYF. The chain combines TRBV28 with TRBJ2-3; TRBD2 matches 8 bases. The junction had 2 bases not matched to a gene; V was cut back by 6 bases and J by 0 bases. This CDR3 is built from 14 residues. The germline CDR1 and CDR2 sequences are MDHEN and SYDVKM. Looking up the rest from reference TRBV28 and TRBJ2-3 gives the full variable domain: DVKVTQSSRYLVKRTGEKVFLECVQDMDHENMFWYRQDPGLGLRLIYFSYDVKMKEKGDIPEGYSVSREKKERFSLILESASTNQTSMYLCASSRGGSTDTQYFGPGTRLTVL.

The chain combines TRBV5-1 with TRBJ2-1, with 10 bases fitting TRBD2. The junction had 2 bases not matched to a gene; V was cut back by 1 base and J by 7 bases. The CDR3 extends over 14 amino acids. Germline V CDR1 and CDR2: SGHRS, YFSETQ. The CDR3 DNA reads TGCGCCAGCAGCTTGTATAGCGGGAGGAATGAGCAGTTCTTC. Its translation: CASSLYSGRNEQFF.

This chain uses TRBV30 with TRBJ1-2; D uncertain. V was shortened by 3 bases and J by 8 bases, with 22 bases between the two germline ends. Germline V gene sequence: CDR1 GTSNPN, CDR2 SVGIG (reference sequence). This CDR3 is built from 15 residues. CDR3 in amino acids: CAWSVNVGQEGGYTF. DNA for the CDR3: TGTGCCTGGAGCGTTAACGTTGGCCAGGAAGGAGGCTACACCTTC.